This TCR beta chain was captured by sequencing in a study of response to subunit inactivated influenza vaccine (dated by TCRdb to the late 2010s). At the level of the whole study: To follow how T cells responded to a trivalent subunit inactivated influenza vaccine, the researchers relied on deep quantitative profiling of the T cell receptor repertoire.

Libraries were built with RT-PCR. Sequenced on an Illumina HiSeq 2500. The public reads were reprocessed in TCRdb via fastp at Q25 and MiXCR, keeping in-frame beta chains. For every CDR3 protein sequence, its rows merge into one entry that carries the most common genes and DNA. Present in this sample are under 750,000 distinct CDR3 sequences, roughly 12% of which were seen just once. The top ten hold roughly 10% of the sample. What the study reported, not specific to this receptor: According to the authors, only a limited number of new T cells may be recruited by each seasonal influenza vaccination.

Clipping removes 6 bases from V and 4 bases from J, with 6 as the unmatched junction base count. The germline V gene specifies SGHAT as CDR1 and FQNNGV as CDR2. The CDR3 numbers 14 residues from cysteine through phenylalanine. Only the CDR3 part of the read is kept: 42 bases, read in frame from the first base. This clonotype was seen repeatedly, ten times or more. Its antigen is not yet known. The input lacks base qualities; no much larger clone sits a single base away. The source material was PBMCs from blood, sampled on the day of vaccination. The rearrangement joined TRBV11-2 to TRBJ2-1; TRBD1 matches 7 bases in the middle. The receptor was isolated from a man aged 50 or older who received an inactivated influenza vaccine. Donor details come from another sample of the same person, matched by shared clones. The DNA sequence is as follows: TGTGCCAGCAGAGGACAGGCCAGATACAATGAGCAGTTCTTC. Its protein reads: CASRGQARYNEQFF.